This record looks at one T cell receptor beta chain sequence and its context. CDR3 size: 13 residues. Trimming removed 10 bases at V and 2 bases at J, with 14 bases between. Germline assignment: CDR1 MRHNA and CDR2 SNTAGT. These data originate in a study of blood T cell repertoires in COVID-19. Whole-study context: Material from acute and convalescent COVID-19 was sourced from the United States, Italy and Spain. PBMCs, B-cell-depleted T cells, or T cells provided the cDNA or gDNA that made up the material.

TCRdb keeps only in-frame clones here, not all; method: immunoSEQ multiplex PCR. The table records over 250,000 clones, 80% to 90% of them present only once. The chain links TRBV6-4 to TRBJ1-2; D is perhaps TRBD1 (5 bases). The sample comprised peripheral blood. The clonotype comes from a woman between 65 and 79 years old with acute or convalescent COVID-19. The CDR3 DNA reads TGTGCCACCTCGGGGGGTTGGAACTATGGCTACACCTTC. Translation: CATSGGWNYGYTF.